This T cell receptor beta chain appears in the sequencing data of a study of T cells after yellow fever vaccination. J gave up 0 bases and V 4 bases, and 13 bases lay outside the gene matches. CDR1 KGHDR and CDR2 SFDVKD come from the germline V gene. The CDR3 length is 19 residues. This clonotype has a count of ten or more. The antigen remains undetermined. TCRdb redid the calling of the 5' RACE reads with MiXCR, one entry per CDR3 protein. In the table there are around 250,000 distinct CDR3 sequences, around 5.2% of which are singletons. Study-level results: Most primary-vaccination clones recurred post-booster (around 95% CD4, around 86% CD8).

The V call is TRBV24-1, the J call TRBJ2-1, with 8 bases aligning to TRBD2. The sequence was obtained from a man younger than 35 who received the YFV17D yellow fever vaccine. Specimen: CD4+ T cells sorted from PBMCs, collected on the day of the yellow fever booster vaccination. For the CDR3, the DNA is TGTGCCACCAGTGACTCACTAGGCGGGGGGATTAGCTCCTACAATGAGCAGTTCTTC. Its translation is CATSDSLGGGISSYNEQFF.